The sequence of this T cell receptor (beta chain) was determined in a study of blood T cells in healthy people across ages. Study-level information: Roughly one uniquely barcoded beta molecule per two T cells was captured. Study-level points and caveats: Older age went with lower TCR beta diversity per million T cells, in a roughly linear way.

This clonotype was detected a few times. Its target is not known. CDR3 length: 14 residues. CDR1 and CDR2 from the germline V gene are MNHNY and SVGAGI (reference sequence). Primers used in a second PCR of about 7 to 12 cycles were a sample-barcoded 5' primer and a J-beta primer mix. TCRdb analysed the 5' RACE reads with MiXCR anew, one entry per CDR3 protein. The sample holds hundreds of thousands of distinct CDR3 sequences, more than 20% seen once. The receptor was derived from a man aged 70 or older in good health. The chain has TRBV6-6 and TRBJ2-1; the D is unclear. The DNA end favors TRBJ2-7, so the J call may be wrong. Sequenced sample: blood. The CDR3 DNA sequence: TGTGCCAGCACCCCGGGTGGCTCCAGTTTCGAGCAGTACTTC. Its protein product is CASTPGGSSFEQYF.